Below are 32 T cell receptor beta chains sequenced from a single sample in a study of cytomegalovirus exposure and HLA in healthy donors. This PCR relied on a set of 60 Vbeta primers and 13 Jbeta primers. Clones were sequenced by immunoSEQ multiplex PCR, and TCRdb holds only the in-frame ones, with some missing. The sample has 200,000 to 300,000 clones, about 80% seen once. Sequenced material: PBMCs. These receptor sequences come from a woman aged 55-70 years in good health and CMV-seropositive.

V is TRBV4-1 and J is TRBJ2-3; 14 bases are a match to TRBD2. The V segment lost 1 base and the J segment 5 bases; nucleotides outside the gene matches: 8. Germline values: CDR1 MGHRA, CDR2 YSYEKL. The CDR3 totals 18 residues. In DNA, the CDR3 is TGCGCCAGCAGCCAAGTACCGGGACTAGCGGGAGTTCTAGATACGCAGTATTTT. It translates to CASSQVPGLAGVLDTQYF.

This chain joins TRBV7-2 and TRBJ1-2, with TRBD1 identical over 8 bases. This CDR3 contains 13 residues. Germline V gene lookup returns CDR1 SGHTA and CDR2 FQGNSA. V lost 4 bases and J lost 6; bases outside the gene matches: 4. CDR3 DNA: TGTGCCAGCAGCTACAGGGGGTGGGATGGCTACACCTTC. The encoded protein is CASSYRGWDGYTF.

The genes are TRBV5-1 and TRBJ2-7, with 13 bases that match TRBD2. The J segment lost 2 bases and the V segment lost 3 bases, leaving 11 bases of the junction unmatched. Per germline, CDR1 SGHRS and CDR2 YFSETQ. This CDR3 has 18 residues. The CDR3 bases are TGCGCCAGCAGCTCCGGGACTAGCGGGATATTTTTTACCTACGAGCAGTACTTC. It translates to CASSSGTSGIFFTYEQYF.

The chain carries TRBV5-4 and TRBJ1-2; weak D call: TRBD1 (6 bases). The CDR3 length is 14 residues. CDR1 and CDR2 (germline): SGHNT, YYREEE (reference sequence). Trimming removed 1 base at V and 8 bases at J, with 15 bases between. CDR3: CASSLTGLGKGYTF. The CDR3 DNA sequence: TGTGCCAGCAGCTTGACAGGGCTCGGAAAAGGCTACACCTTC.

The gene calls are TRBV19 and TRBJ2-7, with TRBD1 identical over 10 bases. The CDR3 runs to 16 residues. V shed 0 bases and J 3 bases; nucleotides not matched to a gene: 5. Germline CDR1 reads LNHDA; CDR2 reads SQIVND (reference sequence). CDR3 region: CASSIDSGTGDYEQYF. CDR3 DNA sequence: TGTGCCAGTAGTATAGACTCCGGGACAGGGGACTACGAGCAGTACTTC.

This clone has just one count. This chain joins TRBV25-1 and TRBJ2-3, with unresolved D. CDR3 size: 11 residues. Trimming removed 3 bases from V and 9 bases from J, with 7 bases in between. Germline assignment: CDR1 MGHDK and CDR2 SYGVNS. The CDR3 sequence: CASSEARTQYF. CDR3 DNA sequence: TGTGCCAGCAGTGAGGCCCGCACGCAGTATTTT.

The table lists this clone with a count of one. The V and J genes are TRBV6-5 and TRBJ2-5; 8 bases map to TRBD2. The J call may be in error: the DNA end matches TRBJ2-7 better. This CDR3 has 14 residues. Germline V gene lookup returns CDR1 MNHEY and CDR2 SVGAGI. In DNA, the CDR3 is TGTGCCAGCAGTGGGACTAGTAGGTCCTACGAGCAGTACTTC. This translates into CASSGTSRSYEQYF.

This clone has only one observation. For the CDR3, the DNA is TGCAGCGTCGGGACATGGGCCTACAATGAGCAGTTCTTC. It codes for CSVGTWAYNEQFF. This chain connects TRBV29-1 to TRBJ2-1; possible D gene TRBD1, 6 bases. Per the germline V gene, CDR1 is SQVTM and CDR2 is ANQGSEA. Between the trimmed V and J ends, which lost 6 bases and 2 bases, there was a span of 11 bases. This CDR3 spans 13 amino acids.

The chain carries TRBV14 and TRBJ1-1; 7 bases match TRBD1. The CDR3 extends over 15 amino acids. Germline lookup yields CDR1 SGHDN and CDR2 FVKESK. The trim removed 3 bases at V and 7 bases at J, leaving 11 bases unmatched. CDR3 DNA sequence: TGTGCCAGCAGCCACCCTGGGACAGACAGAAGTGAAGCTTTCTTT. It yields the protein CASSHPGTDRSEAFF.

This sequence joins TRBV27 and TRBJ1-2; the D is unclear. Trimming shortened V by 3 bases and J by 6 bases, and 11 bases separated the two germline ends. CDR3 size: 13 residues. CDR1 and CDR2 (germline): MNHEY, SMNVEV (reference sequence). The CDR3 spells CASSFRGVDGYTF. CDR3 sequence (DNA): TGTGCCAGCAGTTTTCGGGGAGTGGATGGCTACACCTTC.

V and J are TRBV4-2 and TRBJ2-1; the match to TRBD1 covers 9 bases. CDR1 and CDR2 (germline): LGHNA, YNFKEQ. The ends lost 5 bases at V and 6 bases at J; junction bases unmatched: 8. The CDR3 consists of 15 residues. For the CDR3, the DNA is TGTGCCAGCAGCGACCGGGACAGGGACTTCAATGAGCAGTTCTTC. Protein product: CASSDRDRDFNEQFF.

This clone occurred a few times. The chain couples TRBV19 to TRBJ1-5; D remains unclear. The CDR3 runs to 11 residues. From germline, CDR1 is LNHDA and CDR2 SQIVND (reference sequence). The CDR3 bases are TGTGCGGGAGGACCCAATCAGCCCCAGCATTTT. Protein sequence: CAGGPNQPQHF.

This clone occurred once. This chain uses TRBV6-1 with TRBJ2-7; TRBD1 matches at 10 bases. V lost 6 bases, J lost 5 bases, and 10 bases stayed unmatched. There are 15 residues in the CDR3. Germline values: CDR1 MNHNS, CDR2 SASEGT. The CDR3: CASRVTGGGGNEQYF. The CDR3, as DNA: TGTGCCAGCAGGGTGACAGGGGGCGGAGGTAACGAGCAGTACTTC.

V gene TRBV4-2 combines with J gene TRBJ2-7, with D unresolved. Trimming took off 0 bases at V and 0 bases at J, with 9 bases between the two ends. Germline V CDR1 and CDR2: LGHNA, YNFKEQ. The CDR3 extends over 15 amino acids. This CDR3 reads CASSQDTASSYEQYF. CDR3 in DNA: TGTGCCAGCAGCCAAGATACTGCTAGCTCCTACGAGCAGTACTTC.

The rearrangement uses TRBV30 and TRBJ2-7; 10 bases are a match to TRBD1. The CDR3 contains 13 residues. Germline lookup yields CDR1 GTSNPN and CDR2 SVGIG (reference sequence). J gave up 4 bases and V 5 bases, and 5 bases lay outside the gene matches. The CDR3 region has the DNA TGTGCCTGGCGGGACAGGGGAGAATACGAGCAGTACTTC. It specifies CAWRDRGEYEQYF.

This sequence joins TRBV9 and TRBJ1-1; TRBD1 is a possible D gene (5 bases). The CDR3 length is 14 residues. Trimming left V 0 bases short and J 4 bases short, with 10 bases between. Germline V lookup: CDR1 SGDLS, CDR2 YYNGEE. The CDR3 protein is CASSVGQLLTEAFF. The CDR3 bases are TGTGCCAGCAGCGTAGGACAGCTTCTCACTGAAGCTTTCTTT.

This clone was recorded only once. The rearrangement uses TRBV7-2 and TRBJ1-2; 7 positions match TRBD1. Germline V gene data show CDR1 as SGHTA and CDR2 as FQGNSA. The V and J ends lost 5 bases and 1 base, in that order; junction bases with no gene match: 4. The CDR3 is made up of 14 amino acids. CDR3 region: CASSPRQGNYGYTF. DNA of the CDR3: TGTGCCAGCAGCCCCCGACAGGGTAACTATGGCTACACCTTC.

This clone was seen only once. The chain combines TRBV7-9 with TRBJ2-1, with D unclear. This CDR3 has 14 amino acids. Trimming removed 5 bases from V and 4 bases from J, with 12 bases in between. Per germline, CDR1 SEHNR and CDR2 FQNEAQ (reference sequence). CDR3: CASSEWLNYNEQFF. As DNA, the CDR3 is TGTGCCAGCAGCGAGTGGTTGAATTACAATGAGCAGTTCTTC.

The sample holds one count of this clone. V gene TRBV28 combines with J gene TRBJ1-3; D gene unclear. The CDR3 has 14 amino acids. Germline loops: CDR1 MDHEN, CDR2 SYDVKM. V gave up 3 bases and J gave up 1 base, with 7 bases separating them. CDR3 amino acids: CASSFGGSGNTIYF. The CDR3 bases are TGTGCCAGCAGTTTCGGTGGTTCTGGAAACACCATATATTTT.

V usage is TRBV11-3 and J usage is TRBJ1-6, with 7 positions matching TRBD1. CDR1 and CDR2 (germline): SGHNT, YENEEA. Trimming cost V 11 bases and J 9 bases; bases outside gene matches: 7. The CDR3 has 12 residues. The DNA of the CDR3 is TGTGCCCGTGACAGGGTAGGTTCACCCCTCCACTTT. Translated: CARDRVGSPLHF.

This clone has only a few counts. CDR3 in amino acids: CASSLPWTSGIPSYEQYF. The DNA for the CDR3 is TGTGCCAGCAGTTTACCCTGGACTAGCGGGATACCCTCCTACGAGCAGTACTTC. This sequence joins TRBV28 and TRBJ2-7; 12 positions agree with TRBD2. The CDR3 runs to 18 residues. CDR1 MDHEN and CDR2 SYDVKM come from the germline V gene. V lost 2 bases, J lost 0 bases, and 8 bases stayed unmatched.

This chain links TRBV15 with TRBJ2-5; the D gene is possibly TRBD2 (5 bases). The J call is doubtful: the DNA matches TRBJ2-7 better. This CDR3 region has 17 residues. Germline loops: CDR1 LNHNV, CDR2 YYDKDF (reference sequence). The CDR3 DNA reads as TGTGCCACCAGCACCCTTATCGGGCGGACTGCAATCTACGAGCAGTACTTC. Translating it yields CATSTLIGRTAIYEQYF.

J is TRBJ2-3 and V is TRBV15; D gene unclear. The CDR3 contains 12 residues. The V end was cut by 0 bases, the J end by 6 bases, with 4 bases between. CDR1 and CDR2 (germline): LNHNV, YYDKDF (reference sequence). CDR3 residues: CATSRDQDTQYF. The CDR3 coding sequence is TGTGCCACCAGCAGAGATCAGGATACGCAGTATTTT.

This clone has just one count. This rearrangement joins TRBV6-6 to TRBJ1-1; D remains unclear. The V end lost 5 bases, the J end lost 5 bases, and 15 bases lay between the germline ends. In germline, CDR1 is MNHNY, CDR2 SVGAGI (reference sequence). The CDR3 has 14 residues. This CDR3 is CASSAANAGTEAFF. DNA for the CDR3: TGTGCCAGCAGTGCTGCGAACGCCGGGACTGAAGCTTTCTTT.

The chain uses TRBV11-2 and TRBJ1-1; 7 positions match TRBD1. J gave up 3 bases and V 5 bases, and 15 bases lay outside the gene matches. The CDR3 runs 17 residues. Germline values: CDR1 SGHAT, CDR2 FQNNGV. The CDR3 loop reads CASSPKDRERWDTEAFF. DNA of the CDR3: TGTGCCAGCAGCCCGAAAGACAGGGAGAGGTGGGACACTGAAGCTTTCTTT. Using reference TRBV11-2 and TRBJ1-1 for the parts outside the CDR3, the full variable domain is EAGVAQSPRYKIIEKRQSVAFWCNPISGHATLYWYQQILGQGPKLLIQFQNNGVVDDSQLPKDRFSAERLKGVDSTLKIQPAKLEDSAVYLCASSPKDRERWDTEAFFGQGTRLTVV.

The rearrangement joins TRBV5-1 to TRBJ2-7; 9 bases are a match to TRBD1. Looked up from germline, CDR1 is SGHRS and CDR2 is YFSETQ. The CDR3 length is 15 residues. Losses at the gene ends were 2 bases for V and 6 bases for J; bases not matched to a gene: 9. DNA of the CDR3: TGCGCCAGCAGCTTAACCCCGGGACAGGGATTCGAGCAGTACTTC. Its protein product is CASSLTPGQGFEQYF.

This clone was seen a single time. The chain has TRBV28 and TRBJ2-2, with a possible D match to TRBD1 (6 bases). The CDR3 is 15 amino acids. CDR1 and CDR2 (germline): MDHEN, SYDVKM. The V gene lost 5 bases and the J gene lost 0 bases, with 10 bases spanning the gap. CDR3 sequence reads: CASSQQGSNTGELFF. The CDR3 region has the DNA TGTGCCAGCAGTCAACAGGGTTCGAACACCGGGGAGCTGTTTTTT.

The V and J genes are TRBV5-1 and TRBJ2-1; D gene ambiguous. CDR1 and CDR2 (germline): SGHRS, YFSETQ. Trimming took 1 base from V and 10 from J, leaving 9 bases between them. The CDR3 covers 12 residues. In DNA, the CDR3 is TGCGCCAGCAGCTTGACTACCAGAGAGCAGTTCTTC. Translated: CASSLTTREQFF.

The chain recombines TRBV27 with TRBJ2-7, with TRBD2 as a possible D gene (7 bases). The CDR3 sequence is 13 residues long. V was pared by 10 bases and J by 7 bases, with 20 bases between. The V gene's germline CDR1 is MNHEY and CDR2 SMNVEV (reference sequence). The CDR3 region is CATEGGVAGEQYF. The CDR3 region has the DNA TGTGCCACTGAAGGGGGGGTGGCGGGGGAGCAGTACTTC.

The V and J genes are TRBV10-2 and TRBJ1-1; perhaps TRBD1 as D (6 bases). Per germline, CDR1 WSHSY and CDR2 SAAADI. The V gene lost 5 bases and the J gene lost 4 bases, with 17 bases spanning the gap. CDR3 length: 15 residues. The CDR3 loop reads CASSNYRVGGTEAFF. For the CDR3, the DNA is TGCGCCAGCAGTAACTACAGGGTTGGCGGCACTGAAGCTTTCTTT.

This clone was seen more than once but under ten times. CDR3 protein: CASRALAGKETQYF. The CDR3, as DNA: TGTGCCAGCAGGGCACTAGCGGGGAAAGAGACCCAGTACTTC. This chain connects TRBV6-1 to TRBJ2-5; 10 positions match TRBD2. The J segment lost 3 bases and the V segment lost 6 bases, leaving 4 bases of the junction unmatched. Germline V lookup: CDR1 MNHNS, CDR2 SASEGT. There are 14 residues in the CDR3.

This clone was counted a few times. The chain employs TRBV5-6 and TRBJ2-7; 7 bases fit TRBD1. CDR3 length equals 14 residues. Germline CDR1 reads SGHDT; CDR2 reads YYEEEE. V lost 0 bases, J lost 2 bases, and 2 bases stayed unmatched. The CDR3 nucleotides read TGTGCCAGCAGCTTGGCTGGGACAGCCTACGAGCAGTACTTC. Its translation: CASSLAGTAYEQYF.